The T cell receptor (beta chain) described here comes from a study of blood T cells in healthy people across ages. A second PCR of about 7 to 12 cycles used a sample-barcoded 5' primer and a J-beta primer mix. TCRdb redid the calling of the 5' RACE reads with MiXCR, one entry per CDR3 protein. There are about 1.5 million distinct CDR3 sequences in the sample; 42% occur only once, and about 4% lies in the top ten. The sequenced sample was blood. The TCR was taken from a woman aged 18-29 years in good health.

CDR3 coding DNA: TGTGCCTGGGGTTCGGGCGGCTACACCTTC. The encoded protein is CAWGSGGYTF. The V call is TRBV30, the J call TRBJ1-2; D not resolved. Trimming cost V 5 bases and J 8 bases, with 9 bases left between them. This CDR3 contains 10 residues. CDR1 and CDR2 from the germline V gene are GTSNPN and SVGIG (reference sequence).